A single sample is the source of the 13 T cell receptor beta chains below, sequenced in a study of blood T cell repertoires in COVID-19. Clones were read by immunoSEQ multiplex PCR, and TCRdb kept only the in-frame ones, dropping some. Of under 450,000 clones in the sample, roughly 80% were seen once. Sequenced input: PBMCs or T cells enriched from blood (not recorded which). Every receptor here comes from a woman aged 45-59 years who had recovered from COVID-19.

The chain links TRBV6-4 to TRBJ1-6, with TRBD1 matching over 9 bases. The length of the CDR3 is 15 residues. Germline CDR1 is MRHNA and CDR2 is SNTAGT. V lost 0 bases to trimming and J lost 6 bases; unmatched junction nucleotides: 0. Here the CDR3 DNA reads TGTGCCAGCAGTGACTCGACAGGGGGTAATTCACCCCTCCACTTT. Amino acid sequence: CASSDSTGGNSPLHF.

The chain recombines TRBV7-3 with TRBJ1-1; D perhaps matches TRBD1 (5 bases). Germline values: CDR1 SGHTA, CDR2 FQGTGA. The CDR3 is 13 residues long. V dropped 5 bases and J dropped 5 bases, with 12 bases sitting between them. As DNA, the CDR3 is TGTGCCAGCAGCCCGGGGGGTGATACTGAAGCTTTCTTT. Amino acid sequence: CASSPGGDTEAFF.

The J gene is TRBJ1-2, the V gene TRBV4-3; D uncertain. This CDR3 region has 13 residues. CDR1 and CDR2 (germline): LGHNA, YSLEER. Trimming shortened V by 0 bases and J by 5 bases, and 7 bases separated the two germline ends. CDR3 sequence reads: CASSQDKRYGYTF. The CDR3 nucleotides read TGCGCCAGCAGCCAAGATAAGCGGTATGGCTACACCTTC.

The chain employs TRBV4-2 and TRBJ1-1; the D is unclear. From germline, CDR1 is LGHNA and CDR2 YNFKEQ. Trimming left V 4 bases short and J 4 bases short, with 13 bases between. This CDR3 region has 14 residues. CDR3 bases: TGTGCCAGCAGCCCGACGGAGTCGGGCACTGAAGCTTTCTTT. Protein: CASSPTESGTEAFF.

The J gene is TRBJ2-7, the V gene TRBV20-1, with 10 positions matching TRBD2. The CDR3 is 14 amino acids. Germline CDR1 DFQATT, CDR2 SNEGSKA (reference sequence). V lost 3 bases, J lost 5 bases, and 7 bases stayed unmatched. The CDR3 here is CSASSASGSHEQYF. CDR3 nucleotides: TGCAGTGCTAGTTCGGCTAGCGGGAGCCACGAGCAGTACTTC.

The V and J genes are TRBV7-8 and TRBJ2-1; 14 nucleotides match TRBD2. With 4 bases clipped from V and 9 bases from J, the junction kept 5 bases outside the gene matches. The CDR3 contains 15 residues. CDR1 and CDR2 (germline): SGHVS, FQNEAQ. CDR3 DNA sequence: TGTGCCAGCAGCTCGGGACTAGCGGGAGTAGTTGAGCAGTTCTTC. Protein sequence: CASSSGLAGVVEQFF.

J is TRBJ1-2 and V is TRBV19; TRBD1 agrees at 10 bases. V gave up 5 bases and J gave up 2 bases; unmatched junction bases: 5. The CDR3 has 15 residues. The germline CDR1 and CDR2 sequences are LNHDA and SQIVND (reference sequence). This CDR3 reads CASSPRDRGNYGYTF. CDR3 sequence (DNA): TGTGCCAGTAGTCCTCGGGACAGGGGCAACTATGGCTACACCTTC.

This chain joins TRBV14 and TRBJ2-2; D is possibly TRBD1 (6 bases). The CDR3 extends over 15 amino acids. Germline CDR1 is SGHDN and CDR2 is FVKESK. V gave up 4 bases and J gave up 3 bases, with 12 bases separating them. The CDR3 region is CASSPTQGYTGELFF. Here the CDR3 DNA reads TGTGCCAGCAGCCCGACCCAGGGGTACACCGGGGAGCTGTTTTTT.

The chain couples TRBV7-2 to TRBJ1-6, with D perhaps TRBD1 (6 bases). CDR1 SGHTA and CDR2 FQGNSA come from the germline V gene. CDR3 size: 15 residues. The germline V and J ends were trimmed by 4 bases and 3 bases, with 10 bases remaining between them. CDR3 DNA sequence: TGTGCCAGCAGCTCTGGGACAAGCTATAATTCACCCCTCCACTTT. Its protein is CASSSGTSYNSPLHF. Looking up the rest from reference TRBV7-2 and TRBJ1-6 gives the full variable domain: GAGVSQSPSNKVTEKGKDVELRCDPISGHTALYWYRQSLGQGLEFLIYFQGNSAPDKSGLPSDRFSAERTGGSVSTLTIQRTQQEDSAVYLCASSSGTSYNSPLHFGNGTRLTVT.

This clone was seen a single time. The gene calls are TRBV4-3 and TRBJ2-2, with 12 bases identical to TRBD2. From germline, CDR1 is LGHNA and CDR2 YSLEER. The trim removed 5 bases at V and 0 bases at J, leaving 7 bases unmatched. This CDR3 is built from 18 residues. The CDR3 DNA follows: TGCGCCAGCAGCGCCCGGACTAGCGGGACCTCGAACACCGGGGAGCTGTTTTTT. As protein: CASSARTSGTSNTGELFF.

This rearrangement joins TRBV4-2 to TRBJ2-1; 10 positions match TRBD2. From germline, CDR1 is LGHNA and CDR2 YNFKEQ. The CDR3 is 18 amino acids. The V segment lost 0 bases and the J segment 1 base; nucleotides outside the gene matches: 6. In DNA form, the CDR3 reads TGTGCCAGCAGCCAAGATTTCAGCGGGGGGGTATCCTACAATGAGCAGTTCTTC. It encodes CASSQDFSGGVSYNEQFF.

The gene calls are TRBV7-8 and TRBJ1-6; 9 bases map to TRBD1. This CDR3 has 15 amino acids. The V gene's germline CDR1 is SGHVS and CDR2 FQNEAQ. Trimming at V came to 1 base and at J to 5 bases, leaving 0 bases not matched to a gene. The CDR3 nucleotides are TGTGCCAGCAGCTTAGACAGGGGGCATAATTCACCCCTCCACTTT. Encoded protein: CASSLDRGHNSPLHF.

V usage is TRBV5-1 and J usage is TRBJ2-5; TRBD2 agrees at 11 bases. Trimming at V came to 3 bases and at J to 5 bases, leaving 6 bases not matched to a gene. Germline values: CDR1 SGHRS, CDR2 YFSETQ. This CDR3 has 15 amino acids. Here the CDR3 reads CASSSTSGSPETQYF. The DNA of the CDR3 is TGCGCCAGCAGCTCCACTAGCGGGAGTCCGGAGACCCAGTACTTC.